Reported below is one TCR beta chain. After constant-region reverse-primer amplification, full-length variable regions underwent semi-nested PCR with Nested Universal Primer A. MiXCR, applied by TCRdb to the 5' RACE reads, yields one record per CDR3 protein. Here the sample spans roughly 46,000 distinct CDR3 sequences, around 26% being singletons. The CDR3 consists of 18 residues. From germline, CDR1 is MGHRA and CDR2 YSYEKL. V was shortened by 0 bases and J by 2 bases, with 16 bases between the two germline ends. The chain recombines TRBV4-1 with TRBJ2-2; D remains unclear. The clonotype originates from a female donor with breast cancer. Input material: naive CD4+ T cells sorted from blood. The subset is: naive CD4+ T cells, CD4+CD45RA+CD25-. CDR3 sequence reads: CASSQDIGLGLNTGELFF. CDR3 in DNA: TGCGCCAGCAGCCAAGATATTGGGCTCGGGTTAAACACCGGGGAGCTGTTTTTT.